The TCR beta chain under discussion was sequenced for a study of blood T cells in healthy people across ages. The overall study: Template-switching capture recovered about one barcoded beta molecule per two T cells. Study-level findings and limits: It was the long-lived donors that had more naive CD4+ cells and higher diversity than aged donors. Age brought a roughly linear fall in TCR beta diversity measured per million T cells.

As to this clonotype: Its antigen remains unknown.

The authors ran a second PCR of 7 to 11 cycles using a sample-barcoded 5' primer and a J-beta primer mix. From each sample, at least 2.5 million paired-end reads containing CDR3 were obtained. TCRdb reprocessed the 5' RACE reads with MiXCR, giving one entry per CDR3 protein. In the table there are 1.6 million or so distinct CDR3 sequences, around 36% of which are singletons. Trimming at V came to 0 bases and at J to 4 bases, leaving 4 bases not matched to a gene. The germline V gene has CDR1 SGHRS and CDR2 YFSETQ. This CDR3 is 17 amino acids long. Specimen: blood. The source is a woman in her twenties or thirties in good health. V usage is TRBV5-1 and J usage is TRBJ2-1, with TRBD2 matching 13 bases. In DNA, the CDR3 is TGCGCCAGCAGCTTGGCCGGGACTAGCGGGGCTTACAATGAGCAGTTCTTC. As protein: CASSLAGTSGAYNEQFF.